The rows below give T cell receptor beta chains drawn from one sample of a study of blood T cell repertoires in COVID-19. Clones were sequenced by immunoSEQ multiplex PCR, and TCRdb holds only the in-frame ones, with some missing. The sample consists of roughly 190,000 clones, approximately 85% of them appearing once. The source material was PBMCs or T cells enriched from blood (not recorded which). Every receptor here comes from a man aged 35-49 years who had recovered from COVID-19. Both conserved end residues are part of each CDR3. The D gene is left open where the match is weak. Size is omitted from some rows. Given values are once, few, many or a class for expanded clones.

NA,TRBD1,TRBJ1-2,TRBV28,TGTGCCAGCACCCCGGGACAGGCCACCTATGGCTACACCTTC,CASTPGQATYGYTF
NA,NA,TRBJ1-4,TRBV18,TGTGCCAGCTCACCCCCTGCAACTAATGAAAAACTGTTTTTT,CASSPPATNEKLFF
NA,TRBD1,TRBJ1-2,TRBV4-3,TGCGCCAGCAGCCAGCAAACAGGGGGCGCAGGGGGCTACACCTTC,CASSQQTGGAGGYTF
once,NA,TRBJ2-1,TRBV6-4,TGTGCCAGCAGCCCGACTAGGTTTGGTTACAATGAGCAGTTCTTC,CASSPTRFGYNEQFF
NA,NA,TRBJ2-1,TRBV3-1/TRBV3-2,TGTGCCAGCAGCCAAGGACAGGCTATGGGTGAGCAGTTCTTC,CASSQGQAMGEQFF
many,NA,TRBJ2-3,TRBV29-1,TGCAGCGGGATGAGGGTGATTTCTAGCACAGATACGCAGTATTTT,CSGMRVISSTDTQYF
NA,NA,TRBJ2-3,TRBV27,TGTGCCAGCAGTTTAGGCGGGAGCACAGATACGCAGTATTTT,CASSLGGSTDTQYF
NA,TRBD1,TRBJ2-5,TRBV6-6,TGTGCCAGCAGTCAAAACGGACAGGAGCAAGAGACCCAGTACTTC,CASSQNGQEQETQYF
NA,NA,TRBJ1-3,TRBV9,TGTGCCAGCAGCGTAGGAGGACGGGGGGGAAACACCATATATTTT,CASSVGGRGGNTIYF
NA,NA,TRBJ1-6,TRBV9,TGTGCCAGCAGCGTAGCTCCAACGAGCGATTCACCCCTCCACTTT,CASSVAPTSDSPLHF
NA,TRBD1,TRBJ1-2,TRBV9,TGTGCCAGCAGCGTTGCGGGACAGGGGGCTCCTGGCTACACCTTC,CASSVAGQGAPGYTF
NA,NA,TRBJ2-5,TRBV4-1,TGCGCCAGCAGTAGAGACATGGGAGGTGGTGCGACCCAGTACTTC,CASSRDMGGGATQYF
NA,TRBD1,TRBJ2-5,TRBV7-2,TGTGCCAGCAGCTCGGACAGGGGAGTCCAAGAGACCCAGTACTTC,CASSSDRGVQETQYF
NA,NA,TRBJ1-3,TRBV9,TGTGCCAGCAGCTCCGGGACACTTACTGGAAACACCATATATTTT,CASSSGTLTGNTIYF
few,NA,TRBJ1-4,TRBV12-5,TGTGCTAGTGGTTTGTTCCCCCCCGTTGCAACTAATGAAAAACTGTTTTTT,CASGLFPPVATNEKLFF
NA,TRBD2,TRBJ2-2,TRBV5-6,TGTGCCAGCAGCTTGGCCGTAGCGGGGATGGGGAACACCGGGGAGCTGTTTTTT,CASSLAVAGMGNTGELFF
NA,TRBD1,TRBJ2-2,TRBV19,TGTGCCAGTCGTTGGCGAACAGGGGGCTTTGGCACCGGGGAGCTGTTTTTT,CASRWRTGGFGTGELFF
NA,NA,TRBJ2-5,TRBV5-1,TGCGCCAGCAGCTTCCCATTAGGAGAAGAGACCCAGTACTTC,CASSFPLGEETQYF
NA,TRBD1,TRBJ1-4,TRBV28,TGTGCCAGCAGTTTGCCCCACAGGGGTGAAAAACTGTTTTTT,CASSLPHRGEKLFF
NA,NA,TRBJ1-1,TRBV9,TGTGCCAGCACCCCCACCGGGGCGGTGGGGGGAACTGAAGCTTTCTTT,CASTPTGAVGGTEAFF
NA,NA,TRBJ2-4,TRBV18,TGTGCCAGCTCACCACCGACAGTCCAAAACATTCAGTACTTC,CASSPPTVQNIQYF
NA,TRBD1,TRBJ2-4,TRBV28,TGTGCCAGCAGTTTCCTGGGACAGGGGCGAGCCAAAAACATTCAGTACTTC,CASSFLGQGRAKNIQYF
NA,NA,TRBJ2-3,TRBV4-3,TGCGCCAGCAGTCGCCTCGCGGGCGGGAGCACAGATACGCAGTATTTT,CASSRLAGGSTDTQYF
NA,TRBD1,TRBJ1-5,TRBV4-1,TGCGCCAGCAGCCAAGATGTGGGGACAGGGTCGTCTCAGCCCCAGCATTTT,CASSQDVGTGSSQPQHF
NA,NA,TRBJ1-2,TRBV7-9,TGTGCCAGCAGTCCGTACAGCCGAACCTCCTATGGCTACACCTTC,CASSPYSRTSYGYTF
NA,TRBD1,TRBJ1-3,TRBV5-8,TGTGCCAGCAGCCCCGGACAGGGCCTAGGGAACACCATATATTTT,CASSPGQGLGNTIYF
NA,NA,TRBJ2-1,TRBV7-6,TGTGCCAGCAGCTTGGCATTTGAGGGAGACAATGAGCAGTTCTTC,CASSLAFEGDNEQFF
NA,NA,TRBJ1-6,TRBV27,TGTGCCAGCAGTTACCGCAACGACAGGAATTCACCCCTCCACTTT,CASSYRNDRNSPLHF
NA,NA,TRBJ1-1,TRBV30,TGTGCCCAGACAGCTCCGAACACTGAAACTTTCTTT,CAQTAPNTETFF
NA,NA,TRBJ1-1,TRBV4-3,TGCGCCAGCAGCCAAGATCCGCCAGGAAGCACTGAAGCTTTCTTT,CASSQDPPGSTEAFF
NA,NA,TRBJ1-2,TRBV27,TGTGCCAGCAGTTTAAGGAGCCTCTCCTATGGCTACACCTTC,CASSLRSLSYGYTF
NA,TRBD1,TRBJ2-1,TRBV5-1,TGCGCCAGCAGCTGGGACAGGGGGTTCAATGAGCAGTTCTTC,CASSWDRGFNEQFF
NA,TRBD2,TRBJ2-3,TRBV27,TGTGCCAGCAGTCCGAGCGGGAGGGCCGGAGTTACGCAGTATTTT,CASSPSGRAGVTQYF
NA,NA,TRBJ1-5,TRBV27,TGTGCCAGCAGCTTAAGTCAGGCCAATCAGCCCCAGCATTTT,CASSLSQANQPQHF
once,TRBD1,TRBJ1-1,TRBV19,TGTGCCAGTAGTATCGACAGGGAAACTGAAGCTTTCTTT,CASSIDRETEAFF
NA,NA,TRBJ2-5,TRBV7-2,TGTGCCAGCAGCTTTCAGGAGGGAAGCGAAGAGACCCAGTACTTC,CASSFQEGSEETQYF
NA,TRBD2,TRBJ2-1,TRBV2,TGTGCCAGCAGTTCCCTAGCGGGCTCTCAATTCTTC,CASSSLAGSQFF
NA,NA,TRBJ2-1,TRBV11-3,TGTGCCAGCAGCTTGGGCTCTACCTCCTACAATGAGCAGTTCTTC,CASSLGSTSYNEQFF
NA,NA,TRBJ2-5,TRBV28,TGTGCCAGCATGTACAGGGGACTCGGGGAGACCCAGTACTTC,CASMYRGLGETQYF
NA,TRBD1,TRBJ1-2,TRBV28,TGTGCCACCTACTACCCGACAGGGGCCTTTAACTATGGCTACACCTTC,CATYYPTGAFNYGYTF
NA,NA,TRBJ2-5,TRBV5-1,TGCGCCAGCAGCCCCTTCGGAGAGACCCAGTACTTC,CASSPFGETQYF
NA,NA,TRBJ2-1,TRBV5-6,TGTGCCAGCAGCCCGGACTCCGACAATGAGCAGTTCTTC,CASSPDSDNEQFF
NA,TRBD2,TRBJ2-7,TRBV27,TGTGCCAGCAGTTTATGGGGTAGCGGGGGGACCTACGAGCAGTACTTC,CASSLWGSGGTYEQYF
NA,NA,TRBJ2-3,TRBV2,TGTGCCAGCAGAGAGGGAGCAAGCACAGATACGCAGTATTTT,CASREGASTDTQYF
NA,TRBD1,TRBJ1-2,TRBV11-2,TGTGCCAGCAGCTTGGACAGGGAGGTGGGCTACACCTTC,CASSLDREVGYTF
NA,NA,TRBJ1-2,TRBV5-1,TGCGCCAGCAGCTTGGCCGCTGAGTCATTGACTACGGGCCGACATGGCTACACCTTC,CASSLAAESLTTGRHGYTF
NA,NA,TRBJ1-2,TRBV5-5,TGTGCCAGCAGCACCCCCCGACAGAGATATGGCTACACCTTC,CASSTPRQRYGYTF
NA,TRBD1,TRBJ1-2,TRBV27,TGTGCCAGCAGTTCACCGGGACAGGCCCATGGTATCTATGGCTACACCTTC,CASSSPGQAHGIYGYTF
NA,TRBD1,TRBJ2-7,TRBV6-5,TGTGCCAGCAGTTCGGACAGGGGGCGTGAGCAGTACTTC,CASSSDRGREQYF
NA,TRBD2,TRBJ2-7,TRBV4-2,TGTGCCAGCAGCCGACTAGCGGCCGACACCGCCGAGCAGTACTTC,CASSRLAADTAEQYF
few,NA,TRBJ2-2,TRBV6-4,TGTGCCAGCAGTGGGGTTAGCGAGAACACCGGGGAGCTGTTTTTT,CASSGVSENTGELFF
NA,TRBD2,TRBJ2-3,TRBV9,TGTGCCAGCAGCGTAGGGACTAGCGGGAGAATAGATACGCAGTATTTT,CASSVGTSGRIDTQYF
NA,NA,TRBJ2-7,TRBV28,TGTGCCAGCATCCCATTTACGGGCTCCTACGAGCAGTACTTC,CASIPFTGSYEQYF
NA,NA,TRBJ1-2,TRBV5-4,TGTGCCAGCAGCCGTACTGACAGCAACTATGGCTACACCTTC,CASSRTDSNYGYTF
once,NA,TRBJ1-1,TRBV20-1,TGCAGTGCTAGACCAGGGGAGCAAGCTTTCTTT,CSARPGEQAFF